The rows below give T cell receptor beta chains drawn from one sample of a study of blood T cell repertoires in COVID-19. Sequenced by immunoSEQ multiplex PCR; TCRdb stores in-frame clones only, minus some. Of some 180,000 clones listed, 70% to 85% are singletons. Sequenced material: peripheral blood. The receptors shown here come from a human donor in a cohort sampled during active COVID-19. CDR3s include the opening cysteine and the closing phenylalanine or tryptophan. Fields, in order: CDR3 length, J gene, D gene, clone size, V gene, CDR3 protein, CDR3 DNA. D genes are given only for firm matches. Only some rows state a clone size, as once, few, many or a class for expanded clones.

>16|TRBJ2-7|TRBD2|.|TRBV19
CASSNQERGGWNEQYF
TGTGCCAGTAGTAACCAAGAGCGGGGGGGCTGGAACGAGCAGTACTTC
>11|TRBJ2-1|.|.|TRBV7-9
CASTRYNEQFF
TGTGCCAGCACCCGCTACAATGAGCAGTTCTTC
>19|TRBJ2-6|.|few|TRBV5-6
CASSSSLRDGISGANVLTF
TGTGCCAGCAGCTCGAGCCTCAGGGATGGAATCTCTGGGGCCAACGTCCTGACTTTC
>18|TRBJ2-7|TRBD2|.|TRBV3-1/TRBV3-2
CASSQGRTSGGLNYEQYF
TGTGCCAGCAGCCAAGGTCGGACTAGCGGGGGCCTAAACTACGAGCAGTACTTC
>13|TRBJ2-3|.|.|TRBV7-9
CAFRLASTDTQYF
TGTGCCTTTCGGCTAGCAAGCACAGATACGCAGTATTTT
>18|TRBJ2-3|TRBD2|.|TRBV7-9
CASSFAGTSGGEVDTQYF
TGTGCCAGCAGCTTTGCCGGGACTAGCGGGGGGGAGGTAGATACGCAGTATTTT
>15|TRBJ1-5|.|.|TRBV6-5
CASSRTSYSNQPQHF
TGTGCCAGCAGTCGGACATCCTATAGCAATCAGCCCCAGCATTTT
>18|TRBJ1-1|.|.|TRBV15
CATSRDAGSFWANTEAFF
TGTGCCACCAGCAGAGATGCGGGGTCGTTTTGGGCGAACACTGAAGCTTTCTTT
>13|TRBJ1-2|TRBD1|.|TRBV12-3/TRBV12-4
CASRKQGADGYTF
TGTGCCAGCAGGAAACAGGGGGCGGATGGCTACACCTTC
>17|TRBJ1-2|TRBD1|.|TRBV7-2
CASSLGRAGTGASGYTF
TGTGCCAGCAGCTTAGGTCGTGCCGGGACAGGGGCTTCTGGCTACACCTTC
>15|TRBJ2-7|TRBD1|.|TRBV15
CATSRGGTGGYEQYF
TGTGCCACCAGCAGGGGTGGGACAGGGGGCTACGAGCAGTACTTC
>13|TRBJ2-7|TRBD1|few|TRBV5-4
CASSFWTGDEQYF
TGTGCCAGCAGCTTTTGGACAGGGGACGAGCAGTACTTC
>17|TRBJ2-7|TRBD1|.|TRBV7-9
CASSDSTGSGPFYEQYF
TGTGCCAGCAGCGACTCGACAGGGAGCGGCCCCTTCTACGAGCAGTACTTC
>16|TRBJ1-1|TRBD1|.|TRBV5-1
CASSPGRDRLNTEAFF
TGCGCCAGCAGCCCCGGGAGGGACAGACTGAACACTGAAGCTTTCTTT
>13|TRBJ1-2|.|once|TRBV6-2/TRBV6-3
CASSAGSPYGYTF
TGTGCCAGCAGCGCCGGGAGTCCTTATGGCTACACCTTC
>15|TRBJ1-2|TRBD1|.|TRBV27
CASSLSDRGLGGYTF
TGTGCCAGCAGTTTATCGGACAGGGGGCTAGGGGGCTACACCTTC
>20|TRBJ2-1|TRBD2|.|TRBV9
CASSPTPGLAGISSYNEQFF
TGTGCCAGCAGTCCCACCCCGGGACTAGCGGGGATCAGCTCCTACAATGAGCAGTTCTTC
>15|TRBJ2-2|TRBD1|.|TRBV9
CASSRTGRSTGELFF
TGTGCCAGCAGCCGGACAGGGCGAAGCACCGGGGAGCTGTTTTTT
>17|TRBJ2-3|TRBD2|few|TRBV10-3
CAISETWTSGETDTQYF
TGTGCCATCAGTGAGACCTGGACTAGCGGGGAAACAGATACGCAGTATTTT
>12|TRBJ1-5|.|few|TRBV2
CASTVGVLPQHF
TGTGCCAGCACCGTGGGCGTTCTGCCCCAGCATTTT
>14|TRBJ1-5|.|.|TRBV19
CASSIPGLNQPQHF
TGTGCCAGTAGTATCCCTGGACTGAATCAGCCCCAGCATTTT
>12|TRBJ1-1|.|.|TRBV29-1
CSGGRDVAEAFF
TGCAGCGGAGGCAGGGATGTCGCTGAAGCTTTCTTT
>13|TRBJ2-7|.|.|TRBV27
CASSMGLAYEQYF
TGTGCCAGCAGTATGGGACTCGCCTACGAGCAGTACTTC
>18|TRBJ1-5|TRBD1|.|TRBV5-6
CASSLFTGGESSNQPQHF
TGTGCCAGCAGCTTGTTTACAGGGGGGGAATCGAGCAATCAGCCCCAGCATTTT
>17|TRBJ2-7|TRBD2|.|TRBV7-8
CASSPVPIAGVPYEQYF
TGTGCCAGCAGCCCGGTTCCCATAGCGGGGGTCCCCTACGAGCAGTACTTC
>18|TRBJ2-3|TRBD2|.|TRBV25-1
CASSDQGLARPHTDTQYF
TGTGCCAGCAGTGATCAAGGACTAGCTCGGCCCCACACAGATACGCAGTATTTT
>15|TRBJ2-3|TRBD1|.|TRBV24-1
CATSDPGQGSDTQYF
TGTGCCACCAGTGATCCCGGACAGGGATCAGATACGCAGTATTTT
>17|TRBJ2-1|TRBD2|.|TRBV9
CASSAGITSGGAEEQFF
TGTGCCAGCAGCGCAGGAATTACTAGCGGGGGGGCCGAGGAGCAGTTCTTC
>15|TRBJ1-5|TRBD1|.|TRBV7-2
CASSLEQGRYQPQHF
TGTGCCAGCAGCTTAGAACAGGGGAGGTATCAGCCCCAGCATTTT
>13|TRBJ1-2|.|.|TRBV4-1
CASGRAANYGYTF
TGCGCCAGCGGCAGGGCAGCTAACTATGGCTACACCTTC
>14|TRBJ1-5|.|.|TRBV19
CASNGGGGNQPQHF
TGTGCCAGTAACGGGGGAGGGGGCAATCAGCCCCAGCATTTT